The 32 T cell receptor beta chains listed next were all sequenced from one sample in a study of cytomegalovirus exposure and HLA in healthy donors listed by TCRdb under 2017. Library preparation used the immunoSEQ multiplex PCR assay. A mixture of 60 forward primers for TCR Vbeta segments and 13 reverse primers for TCR Jbeta segments was used in the multiplex PCR. TCRdb stores this immuneACCESS table with in-frame sequences only. Part of the clones is absent; in the studies checked, under half of the shortfall reflects unresolved V genes, and no reason is known for the rest. The data table for this sample lists about 47,000 clones. The ten most abundant clones make up less than 20% of the sample. The sequenced material came from PBMCs. Receptors originate from a male donor in good health and CMV-seronegative.

J is TRBJ2-7 and V is TRBV5-1; D may be TRBD2 (5 bases). The CDR3 contains 15 residues. Germline V gene lookup returns CDR1 SGHRS and CDR2 YFSETQ. V was pared by 4 bases and J by 0 bases, with 14 bases between. This CDR3 reads CASSRGGSSSYEQYF. In nucleotides, the CDR3 is TGCGCCAGCAGCCGTGGCGGGTCCAGCTCCTACGAGCAGTACTTC.

V usage is TRBV15 and J usage is TRBJ1-2, with 7 bases aligning to TRBD1. The germline CDR1 and CDR2 sequences are LNHNV and YYDKDF (reference sequence). The CDR3 is 13 residues long. V shed 7 bases, J shed 4 bases, and the junction held 6 bases outside the gene matches. This chain's CDR3 is CATTSGTAYGYTF. The CDR3 region has the DNA TGTGCCACCACCTCCGGGACAGCCTATGGCTACACCTTC.

This chain joins TRBV7-9 and TRBJ2-3; 8 nucleotides match TRBD1. Unmatched junction bases numbered 1, after V lost 3 bases and J lost 5 bases. The CDR3 runs to 13 residues. Germline V gene data show CDR1 as SEHNR and CDR2 as FQNEAQ (reference sequence). CDR3 DNA: TGTGCCAGCAGCTTGACAGGGGTAGATACGCAGTATTTT. It translates to CASSLTGVDTQYF.

The V and J genes are TRBV11-2 and TRBJ2-7, with 13 bases fitting TRBD2. This CDR3 has 17 residues. With 3 bases clipped from V and 3 bases from J, the junction kept 8 bases outside the gene matches. The germline CDR1 and CDR2 sequences are SGHAT and FQNNGV. The CDR3 region is CASSFPTSGGPNYEQYF. As DNA, the CDR3 is TGTGCCAGCAGCTTCCCGACTAGCGGGGGGCCAAACTACGAGCAGTACTTC.

This rearrangement joins TRBV4-1 to TRBJ1-1, with 8 bases fitting TRBD1. V trimming: 7 bases; J trimming: 0 bases; junction bases outside the gene matches: 10. Germline V gene sequence: CDR1 MGHRA, CDR2 YSYEKL. CDR3 length: 16 residues. The DNA for the CDR3 is TGCGCCAGCATCCTAGGACAGGGCTCAATGAACACTGAAGCTTTCTTT. Translation gives CASILGQGSMNTEAFF.

The chain joins TRBV27 to TRBJ1-1; no definite D call. The germline CDR1 and CDR2 sequences are MNHEY and SMNVEV (reference sequence). V lost 5 bases and J lost 2, with 15 bases in between. The CDR3 spans 15 residues. CDR3 sequence (DNA): TGTGCCAGCAGTCCGCTCCGGGAGTTTAACACTGAAGCTTTCTTT. Translated: CASSPLREFNTEAFF.

The chain has TRBV27 and TRBJ2-7, with 9 positions matching TRBD1. Germline assignment: CDR1 MNHEY and CDR2 SMNVEV (reference sequence). This CDR3 spans 14 amino acids. Losses at the gene ends were 6 bases for V and 4 bases for J; bases not matched to a gene: 7. The CDR3 DNA reads as TGTGCCAGCAGCTCGGAGACAGGGGGATACGAGCAGTACTTC. It translates to CASSSETGGYEQYF.

CDR3 in amino acids: CASSLDRGLDEAFF. The CDR3 DNA reads as TGTGCCAGCAGTTTGGACAGGGGGCTTGATGAAGCTTTCTTT. V gene TRBV11-2 combines with J gene TRBJ1-1, with 11 bases identical to TRBD1. The CDR3 has 14 residues. CDR1 and CDR2 from the germline V gene are SGHAT and FQNNGV. V was pared by 6 bases and J by 7 bases, with 7 bases of the junction left unmatched.

This chain uses TRBV6-4 with TRBJ2-3; 9 bases map to TRBD1. V lost 2 bases to trimming and J lost 3 bases; unmatched junction nucleotides: 0. The CDR3 totals 14 residues. From germline, CDR1 is MRHNA and CDR2 SNTAGT. This CDR3 reads CASSDGTGTDTQYF. In nucleotides, the CDR3 is TGTGCCAGCAGTGACGGGACAGGGACAGATACGCAGTATTTT.

The gene calls are TRBV6-5 and TRBJ1-2; no definite D call. This CDR3 region has 15 residues. Trimming cost V 10 bases and J 0 bases, with 18 bases left between them. CDR1 is MNHEY, CDR2 SVGAGI, per germline. The DNA of the CDR3 is TGTGCCACCGTCACCCGGCCGAGGACTAACTATGGCTACACCTTC. Translation gives CATVTRPRTNYGYTF.

The rearrangement joins TRBV10-1 to TRBJ2-3; D might be TRBD1 (6 bases). The germline CDR1 and CDR2 sequences are WNHNN and SYGVQD (reference sequence). The V and J ends lost 7 bases and 5 bases respectively, with 16 bases between them. CDR3 length: 14 amino acids. In nucleotides, the CDR3 is TGCGCCAGCATGCATTGGGGGCACGGAGATACGCAGTATTTT. Protein: CASMHWGHGDTQYF.

The chain recombines TRBV4-2 with TRBJ2-1; TRBD1 is a possible D gene (5 bases). V was shortened by 8 bases and J by 5 bases, with 16 bases between the two germline ends. The CDR3 contains 14 residues. Germline V lookup: CDR1 LGHNA, CDR2 YNFKEQ. The DNA for the CDR3 is TGTGCCAGCTCCAGGGCCAGAAGGGACAATGAGCAGTTCTTC. Amino acid sequence: CASSRARRDNEQFF.

This chain's CDR3 is CASSLVGQGEYGYTF. The CDR3 DNA reads as TGTGCCAGCAGCTTGGTTGGACAGGGGGAGTATGGCTACACCTTC. This chain joins TRBV5-4 and TRBJ1-2; the match to TRBD1 covers 10 bases. The CDR3 contains 15 residues. Germline values: CDR1 SGHNT, CDR2 YYREEE (reference sequence). J lost 5 bases, V lost 0 bases, and 4 bases had no gene match.

This chain joins TRBV12-2 and TRBJ2-3; TRBD1 is taken as the D call from the table, unchecked against the DNA. TRBV12-2 is a recognized pseudogene. The CDR3 covers 15 residues. CDR3 residues: CASRLNRASTDTQYF. Here the CDR3 DNA reads TGTGCAAGTCGGCTAAACAGGGCTAGCACAGATACGCAGTATTTT.

About this clone itself: In the same sample, other DNA sequences code for this CDR3. In nucleotides, the CDR3 is TGTGCCAGTAGCCCCGTGGAGGACGGTACGGAGCAGTACTTC. Residues: CASSPVEDGTEQYF. The chain joins TRBV19 to TRBJ2-7, with D possibly being TRBD2 (5 bases). Per the germline V gene, CDR1 is LNHDA and CDR2 is SQIVND (reference sequence). The CDR3 length is 14 residues. V lost 6 bases and J 7 bases, leaving 19 bases between the germline ends.

CDR3 amino acids: CSVEGPDRGAAYEQYF. CDR3 coding DNA: TGCAGCGTTGAAGGTCCCGACAGGGGCGCAGCCTACGAGCAGTACTTC. V gene TRBV29-1 combines with J gene TRBJ2-7, with 8 bases lining up with TRBD1. The V segment lost 1 base and the J segment 2 bases; nucleotides outside the gene matches: 10. The CDR3 has 16 residues. Per the germline V gene, CDR1 is SQVTM and CDR2 is ANQGSEA.

The chain links TRBV2 to TRBJ1-5; no reliable D call. The germline CDR1 and CDR2 sequences are SNHLY and FYNNEI. The CDR3 is 13 amino acids. The V end lost 2 bases, the J end lost 4 bases, and 6 bases lay between the germline ends. This CDR3 is CASSEQANQPQHF. DNA of the CDR3: TGTGCCAGCAGTGAACAGGCTAATCAGCCCCAGCATTTT.

About this clone itself: Other DNA sequences of this sample code for an identical CDR3. The J gene is TRBJ1-1, the V gene TRBV18; TRBD1 might be the D (5 bases). This CDR3 has 14 amino acids. Trimming pared 3 bases from V and 1 base from J, leaving 9 bases between. Germline CDR1 reads KGHSH; CDR2 reads LQKENI. The CDR3 spells CASSPGRGNTEAFF. In nucleotides, the CDR3 is TGTGCCAGCTCACCGGGAAGGGGGAACACTGAAGCTTTCTTT.

The chain couples TRBV4-1 to TRBJ1-2, with 9 nucleotides matching TRBD1. The CDR3 consists of 12 residues. V gave up 10 bases and J gave up 9 bases; unmatched junction bases: 9. Per the germline V gene, CDR1 is MGHRA and CDR2 is YSYEKL. CDR3 region: CAIDRGAPSYTF. CDR3 sequence (DNA): TGCGCCATCGACAGGGGGGCCCCTAGCTACACCTTC.

V and J are TRBV4-1 and TRBJ2-7; D is undetermined. The CDR3 has 13 residues. With 1 base removed from V and 3 bases from J, the gap between germline ends came to 7 bases. From germline, CDR1 is MGHRA and CDR2 YSYEKL. Here the CDR3 reads CASSQGSYYEQYF. The CDR3 coding sequence is TGCGCCAGCAGCCAAGGATCCTACTACGAGCAGTACTTC.

The rearrangement uses TRBV25-1 and TRBJ1-6; 9 positions match TRBD1. The junction had 2 bases not matched to a gene; V was cut back by 2 bases and J by 9 bases. Germline CDR1 MGHDK, CDR2 SYGVNS. CDR3 length: 14 residues. The CDR3 here is CASSEGQGTSPLHF. CDR3 nucleotide sequence: TGTGCCAGCAGTGAAGGACAGGGGACTTCACCCCTCCACTTT.

The chain combines TRBV7-2 with TRBJ2-2; 8 positions agree with TRBD1. V was pared by 5 bases and J by 7 bases, with 3 bases of the junction left unmatched. The CDR3 is 13 residues long. From germline, CDR1 is SGHTA and CDR2 FQGNSA. CDR3 DNA: TGTGCCAGCAGCCCACAGGGGGGCGGGGAGCTGTTTTTT. Protein: CASSPQGGGELFF.

CDR3 sequence: CAWSVGPLTLAGNTDTQYF. In DNA, the CDR3 is TGTGCCTGGAGTGTAGGGCCCCTTACCCTAGCGGGCAACACAGATACGCAGTATTTT. The rearrangement links TRBV30 to TRBJ2-3; 8 nucleotides agree with TRBD2. Germline CDR1 reads GTSNPN; CDR2 reads SVGIG (reference sequence). The CDR3 runs 19 residues. V gave up 0 bases and J gave up 2 bases; unmatched junction bases: 16.

Points on this clone: A junction end diverges from the germline sequence, so it may reflect a read error. This rearrangement joins TRBV7-2 to TRBJ2-7, with 10 bases lining up with TRBD1. CDR3 length: 12 residues. Germline lookup yields CDR1 SGHTA and CDR2 FQGNSA. CDR3 loop: CASSFDRGRTNF. CDR3 DNA sequence: TGTGCCAGCAGCTTCGACAGGGGGCGGACGAACTTC.

The chain joins TRBV9 to TRBJ2-7; tentatively, D is TRBD1 (6 bases). Germline-derived CDR1 and CDR2 are SGDLS and YYNGEE. This CDR3 has 16 amino acids. V lost 3 bases, J lost 0 bases, and 16 bases lay in between. CDR3 sequence reads: CASSARQASASYEQYF. CDR3 coding DNA: TGTGCCAGCAGCGCCCGACAGGCCTCGGCCTCCTACGAGCAGTACTTC.

The chain employs TRBV4-1 and TRBJ2-7; tentatively, D is TRBD1 (6 bases). The length of the CDR3 is 14 residues. Germline CDR1 reads MGHRA; CDR2 reads YSYEKL. Trimming removed 6 bases from V and 4 bases from J, with 16 bases in between. CDR3 bases: TGCGCCAGCAGTAAACAGGGAGCTGGTTACGAGCAGTACTTC. Translated, it gives CASSKQGAGYEQYF.

The chain couples TRBV29-1 to TRBJ2-1, with 13 bases lining up with TRBD2. V dropped 2 bases and J dropped 2; count of bases not matched to a gene: 9. Germline values: CDR1 SQVTM, CDR2 ANQGSEA. The CDR3 runs to 18 residues. In nucleotides, the CDR3 is TGCAGCGTTGAAAAGGGGACTAGCGGGGTTCACACCTACAATGAGCAGTTCTTC. Encoded protein: CSVEKGTSGVHTYNEQFF.

This chain joins TRBV6-5 and TRBJ1-5, with 7 bases lining up with TRBD1. The CDR3 is 13 amino acids. Germline V lookup: CDR1 MNHEY, CDR2 SVGAGI. V lost 10 bases to trimming and J lost 9 bases; unmatched junction nucleotides: 12. CDR3 sequence: CAIRQGGGSPQHF. The CDR3, as DNA: TGTGCCATCAGACAGGGAGGGGGATCGCCCCAGCATTTT.

The CDR3 DNA follows: TGTGCCAGCAGTGCGGACAGGGGTGAGATCACCCTCCACTTT. It codes for CASSADRGEITLHF. The gene calls are TRBV6-5 and TRBJ1-6, with 9 bases lining up with TRBD1. Trimming removed 5 bases from V and 14 bases from J; junction bases left unmatched: 10. The CDR3 covers 14 residues. From germline, CDR1 is MNHEY and CDR2 SVGAGI.

V and J are TRBV9 and TRBJ1-1, with TRBD1 matching over 7 bases. The V segment lost 3 bases and the J segment 6 bases; nucleotides outside the gene matches: 5. This CDR3 spans 13 amino acids. Germline V gives CDR1 SGDLS, CDR2 YYNGEE. The CDR3 is CASSGGQSAEAFF. In DNA form, the CDR3 reads TGTGCCAGCAGCGGGGGACAGTCGGCTGAAGCTTTCTTT.

The chain combines TRBV11-3 with TRBJ2-5; 9 bases align to TRBD1. The CDR3 consists of 16 residues. CDR1 is SGHNT, CDR2 YENEEA, per germline. J gave up 5 bases and V 3 bases, and 10 bases lay outside the gene matches. The CDR3 is CASSFRRDRVRETQYF. CDR3 nucleotide sequence: TGTGCCAGCAGCTTCCGCCGGGACAGGGTCAGGGAGACCCAGTACTTC.

The chain couples TRBV6-1 to TRBJ1-5, with a possible D match to TRBD1 (5 bases). This CDR3 comprises 18 residues. Germline CDR1 and CDR2: MNHNS and SASEGT. Between the trimmed V and J ends, which lost 4 bases and 3 bases, there was a span of 22 bases. CDR3 DNA: TGTGCCAGCAGTGGACAGACAAATACTTACTTGGTCAATCAGCCCCAGCATTTT. This codes for CASSGQTNTYLVNQPQHF.